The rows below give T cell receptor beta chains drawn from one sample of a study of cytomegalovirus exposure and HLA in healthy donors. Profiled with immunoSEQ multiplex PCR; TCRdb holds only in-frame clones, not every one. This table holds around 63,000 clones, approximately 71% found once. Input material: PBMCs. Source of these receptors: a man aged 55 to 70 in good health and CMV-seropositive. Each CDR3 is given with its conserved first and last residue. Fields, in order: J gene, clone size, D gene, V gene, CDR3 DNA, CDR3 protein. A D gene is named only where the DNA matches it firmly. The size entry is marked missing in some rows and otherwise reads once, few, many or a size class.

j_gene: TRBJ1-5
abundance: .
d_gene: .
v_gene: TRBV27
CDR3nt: TGTGCCAGCAGTCTCCTGGGAGGTCAGCCCCAGCATTTT
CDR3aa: CASSLLGGQPQHF

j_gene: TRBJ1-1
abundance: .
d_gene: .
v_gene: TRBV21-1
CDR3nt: TGTGCCAGCAGCAAAAAGCGCCCACGATTCATTTTTGACACTGAAGCTTTCTTT
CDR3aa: CASSKKRPRFIFDTEAFF

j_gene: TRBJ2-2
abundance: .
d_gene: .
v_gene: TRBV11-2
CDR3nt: TGTGCCAGCAGACGGAGGAGGGTCGGCACCGGGGAGCTGTTTTTT
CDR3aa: CASRRRRVGTGELFF

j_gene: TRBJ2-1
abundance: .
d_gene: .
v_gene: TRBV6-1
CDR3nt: TGTGCCAGCTGCCACGAAACATACAATGAGCAGTTCTTC
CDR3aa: CASCHETYNEQFF

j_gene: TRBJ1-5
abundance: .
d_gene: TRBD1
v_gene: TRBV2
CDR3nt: TGTGCCACCGGAGGACAGGGGGCCTATCAGCCCCAGCATTTT
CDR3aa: CATGGQGAYQPQHF

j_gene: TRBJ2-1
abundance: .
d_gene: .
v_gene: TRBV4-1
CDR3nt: TGCGCCAGCAGCCAAGATCCGGGAATCAATGAGCAGTTCTTC
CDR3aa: CASSQDPGINEQFF

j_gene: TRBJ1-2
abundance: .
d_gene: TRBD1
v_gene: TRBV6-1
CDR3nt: TGTGCCATGCTTGACAGGGCTAACTATGGCTACACCTTC
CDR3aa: CAMLDRANYGYTF

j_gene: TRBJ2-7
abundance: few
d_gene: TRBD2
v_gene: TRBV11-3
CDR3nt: TGTGCCAGCAGCTCCTTAAACCCGGGGGGCGAGCAGTACTTC
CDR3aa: CASSSLNPGGEQYF

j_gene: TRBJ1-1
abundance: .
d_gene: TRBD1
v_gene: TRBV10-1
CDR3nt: TGCGCCAGCAGTGAGACAGGGGGCATCTCCACCCGACACACTGAAGCTTTCTTT
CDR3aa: CASSETGGISTRHTEAFF

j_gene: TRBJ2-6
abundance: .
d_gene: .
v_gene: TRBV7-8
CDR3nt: TGTGCCAGCAGCCCGACAGGTTCTGGGGCCAACGTCCTGACTTTC
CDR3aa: CASSPTGSGANVLTF

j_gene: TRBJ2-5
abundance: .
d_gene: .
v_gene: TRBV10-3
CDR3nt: TGTGCCATCAGTGATGAAGGTCTAGCCCAAGAGACCCAGTACTTC
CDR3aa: CAISDEGLAQETQYF

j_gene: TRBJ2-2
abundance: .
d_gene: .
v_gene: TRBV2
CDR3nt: TGTGCCAGCAAGTGGGGCTGGGACACCGGGGAGCTGTTTTTT
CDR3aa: CASKWGWDTGELFF

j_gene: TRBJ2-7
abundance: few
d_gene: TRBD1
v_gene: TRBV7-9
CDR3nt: TGTGCCAGCAGCTTGTCAGGGGGCAACGAGCAGTACTTC
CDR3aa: CASSLSGGNEQYF

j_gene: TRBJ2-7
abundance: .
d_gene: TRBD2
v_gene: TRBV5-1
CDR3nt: TGCGCCAGCAGCTTGCAGGTTGCGGGAGGGCCGGGTGAGCAGTACTTC
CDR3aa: CASSLQVAGGPGEQYF

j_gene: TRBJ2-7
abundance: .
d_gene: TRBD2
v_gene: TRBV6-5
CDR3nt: TGTGCCAGCAGTTACGGGGCGGGGGGAGGGTACGAGCAGTACTTC
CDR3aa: CASSYGAGGGYEQYF

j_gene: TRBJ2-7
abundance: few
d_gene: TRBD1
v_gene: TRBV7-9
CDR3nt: TGTGCCAGCAGCTTAGGCCCGGGACAGGGACTGTTCTACGAGCAGTACTTC
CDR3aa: CASSLGPGQGLFYEQYF

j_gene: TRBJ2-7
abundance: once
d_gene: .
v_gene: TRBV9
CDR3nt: TGTGCCAGCAGCGTAGATCACAGCTCCTACGAGCAGTACTTC
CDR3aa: CASSVDHSSYEQYF

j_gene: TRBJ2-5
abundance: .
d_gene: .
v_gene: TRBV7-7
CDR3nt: TGTGCTAGCAGCTTAACAGGGATCAAAGAGACCCAGTACTTC
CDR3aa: CASSLTGIKETQYF

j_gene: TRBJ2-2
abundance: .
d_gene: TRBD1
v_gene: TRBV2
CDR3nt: TGTGCCAGCAGTGCATCAGGACAGGGGTACACCGGGGAGCTGTTTTTT
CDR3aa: CASSASGQGYTGELFF

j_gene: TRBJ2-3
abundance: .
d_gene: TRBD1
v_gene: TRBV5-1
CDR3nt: TGCGCCAGCAGCTGGGGGGACAGGGGGTATCCGTATTTT
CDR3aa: CASSWGDRGYPYF

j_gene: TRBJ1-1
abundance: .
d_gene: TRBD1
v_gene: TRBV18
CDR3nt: TGTGCCAGCTCACAAAACACAGGGGGCGGAGCTTTCTTT
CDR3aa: CASSQNTGGGAFF

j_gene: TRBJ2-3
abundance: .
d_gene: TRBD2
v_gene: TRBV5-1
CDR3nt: TGCGCCAGCAGTAGGAGGGAGGGCCGGGAAGATACGCAGTATTTT
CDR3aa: CASSRREGREDTQYF

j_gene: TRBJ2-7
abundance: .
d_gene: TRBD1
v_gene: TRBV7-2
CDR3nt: TGTGCCAGCAGCTTAGTGGGGACAGATTACTACGAGCAGTACTTC
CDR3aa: CASSLVGTDYYEQYF

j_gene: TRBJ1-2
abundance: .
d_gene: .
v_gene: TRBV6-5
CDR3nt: TGTGCCAGCAGAAGCCGGGACACTTATGGCTACACCTTC
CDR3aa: CASRSRDTYGYTF

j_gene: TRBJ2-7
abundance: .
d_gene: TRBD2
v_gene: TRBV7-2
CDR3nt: TGTGCCAGCAGTTCCACCCGAACTAGCGCCTACGAGCAGTACTTC
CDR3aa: CASSSTRTSAYEQYF

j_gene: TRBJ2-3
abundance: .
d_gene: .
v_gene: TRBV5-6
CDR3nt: TGTGCCAGCAGCTTCGGCAGGGATACGCAGTATTTT
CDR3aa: CASSFGRDTQYF

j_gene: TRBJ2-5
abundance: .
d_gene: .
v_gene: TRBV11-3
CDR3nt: TGTGCCAGCAGCCAACTCCAGGGGATACAAGAGACCCAGTACTTC
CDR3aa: CASSQLQGIQETQYF

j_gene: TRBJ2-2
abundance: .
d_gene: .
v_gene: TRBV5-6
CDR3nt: TGTGCCAGCAGCTTAGGGGGATCGTTCGCGAACACCGGGGAGCTGTTTTTT
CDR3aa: CASSLGGSFANTGELFF

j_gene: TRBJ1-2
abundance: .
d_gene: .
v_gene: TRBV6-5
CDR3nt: TGTGCCAGCACTAAGGACAGTGGAATCTATGGCTACACCTTC
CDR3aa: CASTKDSGIYGYTF

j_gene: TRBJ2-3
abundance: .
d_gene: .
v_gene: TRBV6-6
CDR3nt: TGTGCCAGCAGGTTAGGAGGCCGCACAGATACGCAGTATTTT
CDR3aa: CASRLGGRTDTQYF

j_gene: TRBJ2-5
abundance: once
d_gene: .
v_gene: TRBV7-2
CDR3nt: TGTGCCAGCAGCCCGGGACAAAAAGAGACCCAGTACTTC
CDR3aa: CASSPGQKETQYF

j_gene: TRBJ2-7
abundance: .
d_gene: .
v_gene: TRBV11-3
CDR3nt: TGTGCCAGCAGCATAGTCAGCGGGCCCGGGTACGAGCAGTACTTC
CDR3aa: CASSIVSGPGYEQYF

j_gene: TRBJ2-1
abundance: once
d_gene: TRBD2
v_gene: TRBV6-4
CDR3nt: TGTGCCAGCAGTGAGAGCGGGAATTCGGGAAATGAGCAGTTCTTC
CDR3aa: CASSESGNSGNEQFF

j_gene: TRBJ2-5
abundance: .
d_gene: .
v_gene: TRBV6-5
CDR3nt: TGTGCCAGCAGTATAGACAGGCTAAAAGAGACCCAGTACTTC
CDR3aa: CASSIDRLKETQYF

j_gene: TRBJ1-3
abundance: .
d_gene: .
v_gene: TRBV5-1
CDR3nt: TGCGCCAGCAGCTTGTTAGGGGTGGACACCATATATTTT
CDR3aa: CASSLLGVDTIYF

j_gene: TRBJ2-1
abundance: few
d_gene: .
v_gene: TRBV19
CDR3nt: TGTGCCAGTAACCGGGGGTATGAAAATGAGCAGTTCTTC
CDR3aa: CASNRGYENEQFF

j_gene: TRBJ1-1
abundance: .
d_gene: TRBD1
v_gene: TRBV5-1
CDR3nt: TGCGCCAGCAGTTGGGACAGGGGGCTCACTGAAGCTTTCTTT
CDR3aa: CASSWDRGLTEAFF

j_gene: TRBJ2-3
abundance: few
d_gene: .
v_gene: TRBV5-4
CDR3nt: TGTGCCAGCAGCGGCTCCGGGGGACCCCTAAATACGCAGTATTTT
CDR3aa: CASSGSGGPLNTQYF